Included here is one T cell receptor (beta chain) sequence, with context. This table comes from immunoSEQ multiplex PCR, and its TCRdb copy is limited to in-frame clones, with some not included. The table includes about 75,000 clones, about nine tenths detected once. The V gene end was trimmed by 6 bases and the J gene end by 2 bases; junction bases not matched to a gene: 15. This CDR3 contains 18 residues. Germline loops: CDR1 LNHDA, CDR2 SQIVND (reference sequence). This specimen comes from a study of technical replicates of blood from several donors. The sequence came from a human donor in good health. Some clones in this sample may be carry-over from other donors' samples. This chain joins TRBV19 and TRBJ2-1; 8 positions agree with TRBD2. The sequenced material came from T cells isolated from PBMCs. Here the CDR3 DNA reads TGTGCCAGTAGGAAGGGCGGGAGGTCCCTTTGGACCTACAATGAGCAGTTCTTC. It translates to CASRKGGRSLWTYNEQFF.